This T cell receptor (beta chain) derives from a study of CD8 T cells in ankylosing spondylitis (dated by TCRdb to 2015 to 2018). Broadly, across the study: The study set out to find disease-linked TCR variants by profiling T cell receptor beta repertoires in ankylosing spondylitis patients and healthy donors. The full study cohort was made up of 25 ankylosing spondylitis patients and about a hundred healthy donors. Peripheral blood was sampled, and synovial fluid was also collected from ankylosing spondylitis patients.

This clonotype came up many times. Its antigen is still unknown. No qualities accompany the bases; no much larger clone lies one base away. Paper-wide results and their limitations: In peripheral blood, the disease-linked clones were found at relatively low frequencies and had a CD8+ phenotype. Blood from ankylosing spondylitis patients appeared to be characterized by a TCR beta motif composed of several highly homologous amino acid variants. According to the report, matched synovial fluid samples from ankylosing spondylitis patients were significantly enriched for the disease-linked clones. Some motif variants were previously reported in synovial fluid and blood of reactive arthritis patients, suggesting common disease-initiation mechanisms.

CDR3 length: 16 amino acids, cysteine to phenylalanine. The sequence is cut down to CDR3 DNA, 48 bases in frame from base 1. From V the trimming removes 10 bases and from J it removes 5 bases, while the gene matches leave 18 bases of the junction unaccounted for. CDR1 and CDR2 are drawn from the germline V gene: SGHTA, FQGNSA. TCRdb records Illumina HiSeq 2500 as the sequencer. Quantitative 5'-RACE with molecular barcodes was used to prepare TCR beta libraries. The original pipeline was this. A new computational method, built on a probabilistic model of VDJ rearrangement, was used to identify disease-linked TCR variants. TCRdb reprocessing: public reads trimmed at Q25 with fastp, clones called with MiXCR, in-frame beta chains kept. Every CDR3 protein is listed once, alongside the most common genes and DNA of its rows. The V and J calls here are based on TCRdb, not the publication. The sample includes about 240,000 distinct CDR3 sequences, with around 7.8% observed a single time. The ten largest clones take up about 6.8% of the sample.

Sequencing input: blood, either unsorted or a sorted T cell fraction (not recorded which). The rearranged segments are TRBV7-2 and TRBJ1-2; TRBD1 agrees with 8 junctional bases. The TCR originated in a male donor with ankylosing spondylitis or in good health (not recorded which). Here the CDR3 is given as CATPSIQTGTGYGYTF. The DNA sequence is TGTGCCACCCCGTCCATTCAAACCGGGACAGGATATGGCTACACCTTC. Supplemented by the reference TRBV7-2 and TRBJ1-2 proteins around the CDR3, the complete variable domain is GAGVSQSPSNKVTEKGKDVELRCDPISGHTALYWYRQSLGQGLEFLIYFQGNSAPDKSGLPSDRFSAERTGGSVSTLTIQRTQQEDSAVYLCATPSIQTGTGYGYTFGSGTRLTVV.